This T cell receptor beta chain was captured in a study of CD8+ T cells in alopecia areata. Whole-study findings and limits: Scalp lesions, especially in alopecia totalis/universalis, had higher clonality than normal scalp.

The CDR3 loop spans 13 amino acids. Trimming removed 4 bases from V and 6 bases from J; junction bases left unmatched: 9. Germline V gene sequence: CDR1 SQVTM, CDR2 ANQGSEA. Extracted RNA was reverse transcribed into cDNA, the sequencing template. Some clones are missing from TCRdb's copy, which holds only in-frame ones; the method was immunoSEQ multiplex PCR. The table includes about 82,000 clones, around 54% detected once. For this clone: Its antigen is as yet unknown.

The chain combines TRBV29-1 with TRBJ2-7; 7 bases line up with TRBD1. This sequence originates from a human donor with alopecia areata. Material for sequencing was NKG2D-high CD8+ T cells sorted from blood. The CDR3 reads CSVVATGNFEQYF. In nucleotides, the CDR3 is TGCAGCGTTGTAGCGACAGGGAACTTCGAGCAGTACTTC.